This TCR beta chain was identified in a study of beta chain features in type 1 diabetes. Study overall: All samples together contributed 100 million to 120 million sorted cells for examination.

Markers CD45RO/CCR7/CD25/CD127/CD95/CD27 served to sort CD4+ naive, central memory, regulatory and stem cell-like memory cells. This clone has a handful of counts. Its target is unknown. Investigators reverse transcribed all isolated RNA, so they sequenced expressed TCRB transcripts. Profiling relied on immunoSEQ multiplex PCR, and the TCRdb table lists in-frame clones only, not all of them. The table lists 400,000 to 550,000 clones, over 10% of them singletons. V lost 5 bases, J lost 2 bases, and 12 bases lay in between. CDR3 length equals 14 residues. Germline V gene lookup returns CDR1 SGHVS and CDR2 FQNEAQ. General study findings and limits: Patients showed naive, central memory and Treg TCRB repertoires that appeared more similar than those of healthy donors. When cDNA is sequenced, cells with high TCR expression could be over-represented.

The chain employs TRBV7-8 and TRBJ2-5; a possible D gene is TRBD1 (5 bases). The sample consisted of naive CD4+ T cells from blood. The receptor comes from a woman younger than 30 in good health. Here the CDR3 DNA reads TGTGCCAGCAGCCCGAGGACACCTCAAGAGACCCAGTACTTC. It codes for CASSPRTPQETQYF.